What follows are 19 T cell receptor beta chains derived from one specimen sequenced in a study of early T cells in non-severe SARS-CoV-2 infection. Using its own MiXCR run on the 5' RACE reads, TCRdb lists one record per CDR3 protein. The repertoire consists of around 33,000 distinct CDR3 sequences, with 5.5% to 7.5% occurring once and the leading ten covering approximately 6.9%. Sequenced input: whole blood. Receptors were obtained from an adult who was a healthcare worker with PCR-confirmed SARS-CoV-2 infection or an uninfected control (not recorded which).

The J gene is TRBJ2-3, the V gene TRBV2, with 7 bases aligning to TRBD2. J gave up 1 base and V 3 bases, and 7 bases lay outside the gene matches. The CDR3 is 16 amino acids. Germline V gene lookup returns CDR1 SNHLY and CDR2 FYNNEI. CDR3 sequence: CASSERTSVRTDTQYF. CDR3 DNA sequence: TGTGCCAGCAGTGAGAGGACTAGTGTTCGCACAGATACGCAGTATTTT. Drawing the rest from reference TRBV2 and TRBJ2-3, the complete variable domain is EPEVTQTPSHQVTQMGQEVILRCVPISNHLYFYWYRQILGQKVEFLVSFYNNEISEKSEIFDDQFSVERPDGSNFTLKIRSTKLEDSAMYFCASSERTSVRTDTQYFGPGTRLTVL.

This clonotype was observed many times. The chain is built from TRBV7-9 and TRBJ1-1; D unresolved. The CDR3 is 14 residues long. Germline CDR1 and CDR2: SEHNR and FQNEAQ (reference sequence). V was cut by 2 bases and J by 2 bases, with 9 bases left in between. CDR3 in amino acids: CASSLYDGNTEAFF. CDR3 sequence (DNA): TGTGCCAGCAGCTTATACGACGGAAACACTGAAGCTTTCTTT. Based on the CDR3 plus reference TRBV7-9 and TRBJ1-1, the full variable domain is DTGVSQNPRHKITKRGQNVTFRCDPISEHNRLYWYRQTLGQGPEFLTYFQNEAQLEKSRLLSDRFSAERPKGSFSTLEIQRTEQGDSAMYLCASSLYDGNTEAFFGQGTRLTVV.

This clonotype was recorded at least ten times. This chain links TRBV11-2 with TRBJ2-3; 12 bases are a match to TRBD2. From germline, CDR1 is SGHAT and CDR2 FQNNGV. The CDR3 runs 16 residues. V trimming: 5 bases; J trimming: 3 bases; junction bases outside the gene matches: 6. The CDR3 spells CASSAQLAGGTDTQYF. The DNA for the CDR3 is TGTGCCAGCAGCGCCCAACTAGCGGGGGGTACAGATACGCAGTATTTT. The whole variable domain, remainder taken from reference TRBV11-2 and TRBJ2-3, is EAGVAQSPRYKIIEKRQSVAFWCNPISGHATLYWYQQILGQGPKLLIQFQNNGVVDDSQLPKDRFSAERLKGVDSTLKIQPAKLEDSAVYLCASSAQLAGGTDTQYFGPGTRLTVL.

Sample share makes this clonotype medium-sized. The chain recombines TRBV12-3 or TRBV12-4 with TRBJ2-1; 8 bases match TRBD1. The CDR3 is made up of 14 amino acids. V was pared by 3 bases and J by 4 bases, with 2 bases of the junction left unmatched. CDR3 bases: TGTGCCAGCAGTTTGACAGGGGCGTACAATGAGCAGTTCTTC. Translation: CASSLTGAYNEQFF.

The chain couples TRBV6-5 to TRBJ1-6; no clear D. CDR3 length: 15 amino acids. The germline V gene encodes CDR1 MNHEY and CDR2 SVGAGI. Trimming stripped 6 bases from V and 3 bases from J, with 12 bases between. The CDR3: CASSIAVFYNSPLHF. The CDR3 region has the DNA TGTGCCAGCAGCATAGCGGTATTCTATAATTCACCCCTCCACTTT.

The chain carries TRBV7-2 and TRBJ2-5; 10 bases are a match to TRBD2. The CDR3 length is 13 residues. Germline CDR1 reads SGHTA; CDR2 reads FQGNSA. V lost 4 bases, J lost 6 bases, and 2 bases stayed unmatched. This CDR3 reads CASSSSGGKTQYF. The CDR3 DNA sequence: TGTGCCAGCAGCTCTAGCGGGGGAAAGACCCAGTACTTC.

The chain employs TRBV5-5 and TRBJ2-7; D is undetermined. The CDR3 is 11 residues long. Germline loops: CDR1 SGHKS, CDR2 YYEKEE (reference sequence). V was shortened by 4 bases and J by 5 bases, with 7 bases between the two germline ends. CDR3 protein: CASSLQNEQYF. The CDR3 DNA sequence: TGTGCCAGCAGCCTTCAAAACGAGCAGTACTTC.

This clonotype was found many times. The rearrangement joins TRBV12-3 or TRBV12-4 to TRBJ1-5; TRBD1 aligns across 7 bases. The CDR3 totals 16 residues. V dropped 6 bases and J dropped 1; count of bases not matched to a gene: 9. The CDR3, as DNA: TGTGCCAGCAGGGGACAGAGTACGGTGAGCAATCAGCCCCAGCATTTT. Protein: CASRGQSTVSNQPQHF.

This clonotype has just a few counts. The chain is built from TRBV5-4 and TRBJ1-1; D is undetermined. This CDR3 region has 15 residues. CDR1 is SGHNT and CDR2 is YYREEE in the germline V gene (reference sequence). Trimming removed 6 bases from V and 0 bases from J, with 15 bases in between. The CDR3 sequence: CASTFSHQLNTEAFF. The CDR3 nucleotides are TGTGCCAGCACCTTTAGCCATCAATTGAACACTGAAGCTTTCTTT.

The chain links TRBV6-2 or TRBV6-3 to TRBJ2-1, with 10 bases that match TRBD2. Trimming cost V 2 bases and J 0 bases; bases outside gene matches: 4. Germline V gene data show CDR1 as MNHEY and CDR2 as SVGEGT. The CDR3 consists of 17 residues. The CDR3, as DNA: TGTGCCAGCAGTTACAAAGCGGGGGGGGTCTCCTACAATGAGCAGTTCTTC. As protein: CASSYKAGGVSYNEQFF.

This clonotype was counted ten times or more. This CDR3 reads CASSEWGGQGNEQFF. DNA for the CDR3: TGTGCCAGCAGTGAATGGGGGGGGCAAGGCAATGAGCAGTTCTTC. The chain combines TRBV25-1 with TRBJ2-1; D is possibly TRBD2 (7 bases). Germline V gene lookup returns CDR1 MGHDK and CDR2 SYGVNS. The CDR3 has 15 amino acids. Trimming cost V 1 base and J 6 bases, with 13 bases left between them.

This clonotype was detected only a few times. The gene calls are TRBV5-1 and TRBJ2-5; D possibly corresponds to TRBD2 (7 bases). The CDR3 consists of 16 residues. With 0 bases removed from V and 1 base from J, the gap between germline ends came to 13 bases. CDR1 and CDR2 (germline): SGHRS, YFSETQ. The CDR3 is CASSLVGGPPQETQYF. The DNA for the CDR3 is TGCGCCAGCAGCTTGGTCGGGGGGCCCCCCCAAGAGACCCAGTACTTC.

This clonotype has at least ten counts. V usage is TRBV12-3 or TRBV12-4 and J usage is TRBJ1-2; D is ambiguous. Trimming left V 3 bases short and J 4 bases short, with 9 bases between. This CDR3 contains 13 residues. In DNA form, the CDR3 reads TGTGCCAGCAGTTTCGGTCACTCCTATGGCTACACCTTC. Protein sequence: CASSFGHSYGYTF.

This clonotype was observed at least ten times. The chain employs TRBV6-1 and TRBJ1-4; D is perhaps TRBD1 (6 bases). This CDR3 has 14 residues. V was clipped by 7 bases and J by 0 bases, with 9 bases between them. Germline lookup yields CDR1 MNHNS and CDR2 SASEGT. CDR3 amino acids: CASMEGATNEKLFF. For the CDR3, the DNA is TGTGCCAGCATGGAGGGGGCAACTAATGAAAAACTGTTTTTT.

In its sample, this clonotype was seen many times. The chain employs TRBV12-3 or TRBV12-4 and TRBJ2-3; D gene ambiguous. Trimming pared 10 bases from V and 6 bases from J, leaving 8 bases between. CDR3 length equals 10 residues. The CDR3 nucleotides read TGTGCCACCTATATGGATACGCAGTATTTT. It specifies CATYMDTQYF.

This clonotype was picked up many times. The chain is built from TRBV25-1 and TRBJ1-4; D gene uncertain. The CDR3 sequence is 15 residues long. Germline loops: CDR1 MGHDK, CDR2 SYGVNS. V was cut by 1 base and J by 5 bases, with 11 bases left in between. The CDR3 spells CASSESRGNNEKLFF. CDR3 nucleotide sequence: TGTGCCAGCAGTGAATCGAGAGGGAACAATGAAAAACTGTTTTTT.

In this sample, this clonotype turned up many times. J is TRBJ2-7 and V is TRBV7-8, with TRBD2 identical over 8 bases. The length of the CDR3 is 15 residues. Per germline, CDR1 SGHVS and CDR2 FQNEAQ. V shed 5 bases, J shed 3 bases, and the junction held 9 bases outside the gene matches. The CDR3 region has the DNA TGTGCCAGCAGCGAGCCGGGACTAGGACACTACGAGCAGTACTTC. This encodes CASSEPGLGHYEQYF.

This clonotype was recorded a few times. CDR3: CASSSYPGQAAGELFF. In DNA, the CDR3 is TGTGCCAGCAGCTCCTACCCGGGACAGGCGGCCGGGGAGCTGTTTTTT. The gene calls are TRBV7-9 and TRBJ2-2, with 8 bases matching TRBD1. Germline V gene data show CDR1 as SEHNR and CDR2 as FQNEAQ (reference sequence). Unmatched junction bases numbered 10, after V lost 4 bases and J lost 6 bases. This CDR3 contains 16 residues. The full variable domain, with the rest looked up from reference TRBV7-9 and TRBJ2-2, is DTGVSQNPRHKITKRGQNVTFRCDPISEHNRLYWYRQTLGQGPEFLTYFQNEAQLEKSRLLSDRFSAERPKGSFSTLEIQRTEQGDSAMYLCASSSYPGQAAGELFFGEGSRLTVL.

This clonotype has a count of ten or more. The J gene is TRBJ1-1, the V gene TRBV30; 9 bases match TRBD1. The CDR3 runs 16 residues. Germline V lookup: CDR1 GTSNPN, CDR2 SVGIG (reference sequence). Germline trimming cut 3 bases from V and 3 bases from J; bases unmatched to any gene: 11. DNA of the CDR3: TGTGCCTGGAGATCCCACCACAGGGGGCAGGACACTGAAGCTTTCTTT. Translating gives CAWRSHHRGQDTEAFF.